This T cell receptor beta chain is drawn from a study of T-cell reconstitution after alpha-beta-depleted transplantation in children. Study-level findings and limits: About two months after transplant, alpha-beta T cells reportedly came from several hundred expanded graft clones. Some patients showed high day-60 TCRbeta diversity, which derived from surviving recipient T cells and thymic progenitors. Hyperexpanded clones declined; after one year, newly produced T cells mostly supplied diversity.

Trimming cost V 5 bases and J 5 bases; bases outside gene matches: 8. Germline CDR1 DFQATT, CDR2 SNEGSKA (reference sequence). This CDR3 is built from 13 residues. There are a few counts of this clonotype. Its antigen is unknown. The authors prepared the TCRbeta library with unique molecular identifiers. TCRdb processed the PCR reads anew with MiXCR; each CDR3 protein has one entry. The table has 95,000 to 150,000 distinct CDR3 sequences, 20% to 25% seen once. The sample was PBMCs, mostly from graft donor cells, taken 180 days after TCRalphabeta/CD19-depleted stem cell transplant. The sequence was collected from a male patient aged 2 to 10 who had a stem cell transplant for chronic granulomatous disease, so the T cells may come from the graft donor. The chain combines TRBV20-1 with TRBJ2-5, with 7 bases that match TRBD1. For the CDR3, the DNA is TGCAGTGCTTCCGGGACAGCAGGCGAGACCCAGTACTTC. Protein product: CSASGTAGETQYF.